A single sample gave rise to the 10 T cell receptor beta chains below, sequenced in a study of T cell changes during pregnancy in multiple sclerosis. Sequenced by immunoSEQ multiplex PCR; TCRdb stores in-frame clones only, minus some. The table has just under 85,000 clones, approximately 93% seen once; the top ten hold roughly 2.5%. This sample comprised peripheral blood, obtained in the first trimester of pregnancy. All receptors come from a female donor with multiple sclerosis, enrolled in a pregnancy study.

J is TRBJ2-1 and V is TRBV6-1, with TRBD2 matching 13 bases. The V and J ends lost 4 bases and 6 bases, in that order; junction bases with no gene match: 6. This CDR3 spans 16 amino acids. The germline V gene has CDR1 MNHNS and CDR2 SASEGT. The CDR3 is CASSVKLAGGSNEQFF. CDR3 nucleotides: TGTGCCAGCAGTGTAAAACTAGCGGGAGGGAGCAATGAGCAGTTCTTC.

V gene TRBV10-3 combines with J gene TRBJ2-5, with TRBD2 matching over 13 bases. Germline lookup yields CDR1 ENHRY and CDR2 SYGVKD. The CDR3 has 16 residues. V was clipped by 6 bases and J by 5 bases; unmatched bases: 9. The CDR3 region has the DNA TGTGCCATCAGCAAAGGGACTAGCGGGACTAGGGAGACCCAGTACTTC. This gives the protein CAISKGTSGTRETQYF.

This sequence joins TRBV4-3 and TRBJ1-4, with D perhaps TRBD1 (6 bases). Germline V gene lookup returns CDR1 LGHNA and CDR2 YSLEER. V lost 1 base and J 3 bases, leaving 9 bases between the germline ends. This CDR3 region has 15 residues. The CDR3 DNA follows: TGCGCCAGCAGCCAAGGTTCAGGGGCTAATGAAAAACTGTTTTTT. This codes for CASSQGSGANEKLFF.

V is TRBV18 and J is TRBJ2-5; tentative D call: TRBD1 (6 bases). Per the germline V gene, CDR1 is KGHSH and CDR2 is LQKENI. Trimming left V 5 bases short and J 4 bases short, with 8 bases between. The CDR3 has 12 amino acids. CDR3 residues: CASSLQGETQYF. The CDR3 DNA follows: TGTGCCAGCTCATTACAGGGAGAGACCCAGTACTTC.

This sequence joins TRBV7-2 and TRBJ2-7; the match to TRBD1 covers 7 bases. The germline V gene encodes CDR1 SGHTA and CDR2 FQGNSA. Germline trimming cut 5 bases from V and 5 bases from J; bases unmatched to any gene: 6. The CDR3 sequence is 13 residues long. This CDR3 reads CASSEQQGNEQYF. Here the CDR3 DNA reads TGTGCCAGCAGCGAGCAACAGGGGAACGAGCAGTACTTC.

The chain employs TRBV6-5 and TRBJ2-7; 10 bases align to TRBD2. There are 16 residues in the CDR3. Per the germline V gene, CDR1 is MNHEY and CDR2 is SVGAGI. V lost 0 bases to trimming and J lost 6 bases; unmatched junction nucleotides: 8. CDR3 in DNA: TGTGCCAGCAGTTACTCGAGCGGGGGGGCGGGGGGCGAGCAGTACTTC. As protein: CASSYSSGGAGGEQYF.

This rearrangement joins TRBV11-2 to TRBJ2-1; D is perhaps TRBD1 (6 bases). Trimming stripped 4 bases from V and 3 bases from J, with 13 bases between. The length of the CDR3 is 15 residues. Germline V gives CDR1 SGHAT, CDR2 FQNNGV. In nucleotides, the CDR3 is TGTGCCAGCAGCTGGTCGGACAGAAGCTACAATGAGCAGTTCTTC. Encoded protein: CASSWSDRSYNEQFF.

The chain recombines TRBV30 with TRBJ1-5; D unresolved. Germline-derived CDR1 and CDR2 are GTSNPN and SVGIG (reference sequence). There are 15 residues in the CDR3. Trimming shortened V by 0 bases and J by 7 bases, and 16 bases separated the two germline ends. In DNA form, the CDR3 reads TGTGCCTGGAGTGTACGGGGAGCGGGGAACCAGCCCCAGCATTTT. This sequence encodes CAWSVRGAGNQPQHF.

The DNA of the CDR3 is TGTGCCATCAGTGAGATTGACAGACTCTCTGGAAACACCATATATTTT. It is translated as CAISEIDRLSGNTIYF. The V gene is TRBV10-3, the J gene TRBJ1-3; D perhaps matches TRBD1 (5 bases). V was shortened by 2 bases and J by 0 bases, with 11 bases between the two germline ends. CDR3 length: 16 residues. Germline lookup yields CDR1 ENHRY and CDR2 SYGVKD.

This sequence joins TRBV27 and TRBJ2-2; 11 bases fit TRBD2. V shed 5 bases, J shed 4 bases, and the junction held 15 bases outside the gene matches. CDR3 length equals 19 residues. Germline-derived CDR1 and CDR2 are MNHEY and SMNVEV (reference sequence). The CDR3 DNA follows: TGTGCCAGCAGTCTTAGAGCTAGCGGGAGGACGGGTCGCACCGGGGAGCTGTTTTTT. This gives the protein CASSLRASGRTGRTGELFF.